This is a list of T cell receptor beta chains from one sample in a study of T cells in Graves' hyperthyroidism and ophthalmopathy. Each CDR3 protein is one row after TCRdb ran MiXCR on the multiplex PCR reads. The top ten clones hold about 8% of a sample with 500,000 to 750,000 distinct CDR3 sequences, 40% to 55% of them seen once. The sequenced sample was peripheral blood or thyroid tissue (not recorded which). The receptors were gathered from a woman between 18 and 29 years old with Graves' hyperthyroidism. The CDR3 runs from the conserved cysteine through the conserved F or W. D genes are given only for firm matches. The listing skips clone size in some rows; elsewhere it reads once, few, many or a size class.

cdr3_nt: TGCAGCGTTGAGAGGCAGGGGGCGATCTACGAGCAGTACTTC; cdr3_aa: CSVERQGAIYEQYF; v_call: TRBV29-1; d_call: TRBD1; j_call: TRBJ2-7; clone_size: few
cdr3_nt: TGCAGTGCCAGCAGCCACGCCCGGGTAGAGACCCAGTACTTC; cdr3_aa: CSASSHARVETQYF; v_call: TRBV20-1; d_call: .; j_call: TRBJ2-5; clone_size: .
cdr3_nt: TGTGCCTGGAGTGGGGGATTGGGTCAGCCCCAGCATTTT; cdr3_aa: CAWSGGLGQPQHF; v_call: TRBV29-1; d_call: .; j_call: TRBJ1-5; clone_size: .
cdr3_nt: TGCAGCGTCCTCAAGGACAGGGAAGAGACCCAGCATTTT; cdr3_aa: CSVLKDREETQHF; v_call: TRBV29-1; d_call: TRBD1; j_call: TRBJ1-5; clone_size: few
cdr3_nt: TGTGCCATCAGACCTCCCGGGACTTTCACCGGGGAGCTGTTTTTT; cdr3_aa: CAIRPPGTFTGELFF; v_call: TRBV10-3; d_call: .; j_call: TRBJ2-2; clone_size: many
cdr3_nt: TGTGCCAGCTCACCCTTGCGGGATAGCAATCAGCCCCAGCATTTT; cdr3_aa: CASSPLRDSNQPQHF; v_call: TRBV18; d_call: .; j_call: TRBJ1-5; clone_size: .
cdr3_nt: TGTGCCAGCAGCAAGGGACGGGAAGAGACCCAGTACTTC; cdr3_aa: CASSKGREETQYF; v_call: TRBV7-2; d_call: .; j_call: TRBJ2-5; clone_size: .
cdr3_nt: TGCAGCTTAGGCGGCGTTCAGCCCCAGCATTTT; cdr3_aa: CSLGGVQPQHF; v_call: TRBV29-1; d_call: .; j_call: TRBJ1-5; clone_size: once
cdr3_nt: TGCGCCAGCAGCCAGGGACTAGCGGGAGCAGAGACCCAGTACTTC; cdr3_aa: CASSQGLAGAETQYF; v_call: TRBV4-1; d_call: TRBD2; j_call: TRBJ2-5; clone_size: many
cdr3_nt: TGCAGCGGTGGACCGACAGCCCTTGAAAAACTGTTTTTT; cdr3_aa: CSGGPTALEKLFF; v_call: TRBV29-1; d_call: .; j_call: TRBJ1-4; clone_size: .
cdr3_nt: TGCGCCAGCAGCCACGATACAGGGGGCCGGAACACTGAAGCTTTCTTT; cdr3_aa: CASSHDTGGRNTEAFF; v_call: TRBV5-1; d_call: TRBD1; j_call: TRBJ1-1; clone_size: .
cdr3_nt: TGTGCCAGCAGCGGGGGGAAGGAAGAACTGTTTTTT; cdr3_aa: CASSGGKEELFF; v_call: TRBV7-9; d_call: .; j_call: TRBJ1-4; clone_size: many
cdr3_nt: TGCAGTGCCACAAGGGGGGCTGTCACTGAAGCTTTCTTT; cdr3_aa: CSATRGAVTEAFF; v_call: TRBV20-1; d_call: .; j_call: TRBJ1-1; clone_size: few
cdr3_nt: TGTGCCAGCAGAAAAGGGGGGACGGCAGGGGAGACCCAGTACTTC; cdr3_aa: CASRKGGTAGETQYF; v_call: TRBV6-2/TRBV6-3; d_call: .; j_call: TRBJ2-5; clone_size: .
cdr3_nt: TGTGCCAGCAGTTTCCGACGTCAGGGAGGGTATAACTATGGCTACACCTTC; cdr3_aa: CASSFRRQGGYNYGYTF; v_call: TRBV2; d_call: .; j_call: TRBJ1-2; clone_size: many
cdr3_nt: TGCAGCCCAGGACTCCTGAACACTGAAGCTTTCTTT; cdr3_aa: CSPGLLNTEAFF; v_call: TRBV29-1; d_call: .; j_call: TRBJ1-1; clone_size: .
cdr3_nt: TGTGCCAGTTTACGTACTAGCGGGAGTACCTACGAGCAGTACTTC; cdr3_aa: CASLRTSGSTYEQYF; v_call: TRBV19; d_call: TRBD2; j_call: TRBJ2-7; clone_size: .
cdr3_nt: TGTGCCACCAGTGATTCGGACACAGGGAATCAGCCCCAGCATTTT; cdr3_aa: CATSDSDTGNQPQHF; v_call: TRBV24-1; d_call: .; j_call: TRBJ1-5; clone_size: many
cdr3_nt: TGTGCCAGCAGGGATGGACAGGGGGCGCATTATGGCTACACCTTC; cdr3_aa: CASRDGQGAHYGYTF; v_call: TRBV7-9; d_call: TRBD1; j_call: TRBJ1-2; clone_size: many
cdr3_nt: TGTGCCAGTAGTATTTTAGCGGGAGGAGACAATGAGCAGTTCTTC; cdr3_aa: CASSILAGGDNEQFF; v_call: TRBV19; d_call: TRBD2; j_call: TRBJ2-1; clone_size: .
cdr3_nt: TGTGCCAGCAGTTTAGCGATACTGGGGAGGAATTCACCCCTCCACTTT; cdr3_aa: CASSLAILGRNSPLHF; v_call: TRBV12-3/TRBV12-4; d_call: .; j_call: TRBJ1-6; clone_size: many
cdr3_nt: TGTGCCAGCAGCTGGTCAGAGGTGAATCAGCCCCAGCATTTT; cdr3_aa: CASSWSEVNQPQHF; v_call: TRBV5-6; d_call: .; j_call: TRBJ1-5; clone_size: many
cdr3_nt: TGTGCCAGCAGTGCATCCGGGACAGGGGAGGAAAAACTGTTTTTT; cdr3_aa: CASSASGTGEEKLFF; v_call: TRBV25-1; d_call: TRBD1; j_call: TRBJ1-4; clone_size: .
cdr3_nt: TGTGCCAGCAGCCTCACTGGGAAGGATCACTACGAGCAGTACTTC; cdr3_aa: CASSLTGKDHYEQYF; v_call: TRBV9; d_call: .; j_call: TRBJ2-7; clone_size: many
cdr3_nt: TGTGCCAGCAGACGACTAGCGGGATTCTACGAGCAGTACTTC; cdr3_aa: CASRRLAGFYEQYF; v_call: TRBV2; d_call: TRBD2; j_call: TRBJ2-7; clone_size: .
cdr3_nt: TGTGCCACCAGTGATGCAGGGGAAGAGACCCAGTACTTC; cdr3_aa: CATSDAGEETQYF; v_call: TRBV24-1; d_call: .; j_call: TRBJ2-5; clone_size: .
cdr3_nt: TGTGCCACCAGCAGAGGGGCAGGCGGTAATGAAAAACTGTTTTTT; cdr3_aa: CATSRGAGGNEKLFF; v_call: TRBV15; d_call: .; j_call: TRBJ1-4; clone_size: many
cdr3_nt: TGTGCCAGCAGGAATAGGTACGAGCAGTACTTC; cdr3_aa: CASRNRYEQYF; v_call: TRBV2; d_call: .; j_call: TRBJ2-7; clone_size: many
cdr3_nt: TGTGCCAGCAGCTTCGACAGACAAGAGACCCAGTACTTC; cdr3_aa: CASSFDRQETQYF; v_call: TRBV2; d_call: .; j_call: TRBJ2-5; clone_size: many